This T cell receptor (beta chain) was retrieved from a study of radiotherapy plus CTLA-4 blockade in lung cancer. This clone was picked up one time. Data came from immunoSEQ multiplex PCR; TCRdb stores just in-frame clones and leaves some out. The sample has more than 95,000 clones, about four fifths seen once; the top ten hold 2.5% to 3%. Germline trimming cut 5 bases from V and 5 bases from J; bases unmatched to any gene: 11. CDR3 length equals 15 residues. Germline values: CDR1 SSHAT, CDR2 FNYEAQ (reference sequence). This TCR was recovered from a human donor with non-small cell lung cancer who had a partial response to radiotherapy plus ipilimumab. Some clones in this sample may be carry-over from other donors' samples. The V and J genes are TRBV7-7 and TRBJ2-5; TRBD1 agrees at 7 bases. This sample comprised peripheral blood, obtained from a patient treated with radiotherapy plus ipilimumab. The CDR3 reads CASSGTTGPGETQYF. The CDR3 DNA follows: TGTGCCAGCAGCGGAACGACAGGGCCGGGGGAGACCCAGTACTTC.